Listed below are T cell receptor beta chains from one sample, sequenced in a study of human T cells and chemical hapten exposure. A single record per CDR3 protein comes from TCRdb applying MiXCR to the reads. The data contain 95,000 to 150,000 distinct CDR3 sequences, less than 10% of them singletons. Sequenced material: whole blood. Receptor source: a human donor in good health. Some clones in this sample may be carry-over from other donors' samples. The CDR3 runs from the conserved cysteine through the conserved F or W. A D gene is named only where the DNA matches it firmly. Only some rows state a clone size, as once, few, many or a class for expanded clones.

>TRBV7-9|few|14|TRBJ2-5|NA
TGTGCCAGCAGCACGGACGGATTCCAAGAGACCCAGTACTTC
CASSTDGFQETQYF
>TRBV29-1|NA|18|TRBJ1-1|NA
TGCAGCGTTGACCGGGACGACATCACGGGGGGGGTACCGAGGGGAGCTTTCTTT
CSVDRDDITGGVPRGAFF
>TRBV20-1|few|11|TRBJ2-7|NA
TGCAGTGGGGGGACCTCCTACGAGCAGTACTTC
CSGGTSYEQYF
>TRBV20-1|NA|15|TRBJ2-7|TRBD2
TGCAGTGCTAGACCAACTAGCGGGGGACCCTACGAGCAGTACTTC
CSARPTSGGPYEQYF
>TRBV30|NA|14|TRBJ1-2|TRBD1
TGTGCCTCTACCGGGACAGTTGATTTCTATGGCTACACCTTC
CASTGTVDFYGYTF
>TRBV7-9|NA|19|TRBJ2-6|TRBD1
TGTGCCAGCAGCTCGTGGACAGGTACTCTTTGGTCTGGGGCCAACGTCCTGACTTTC
CASSSWTGTLWSGANVLTF
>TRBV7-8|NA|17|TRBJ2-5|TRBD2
TGTGCCAGCAGCTTATCGGGACTAGCGGGGCTCCAAGAGACCCAGTACTTC
CASSLSGLAGLQETQYF
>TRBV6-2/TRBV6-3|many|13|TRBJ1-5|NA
TGTGCCAGCAGTCTACAGGGAGCTCAGCCCCAGCATTTT
CASSLQGAQPQHF
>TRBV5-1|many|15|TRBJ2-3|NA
TGCGCCAGCAGCTCCTGGAAGTCGGCGACAGATACGCAGTATTTT
CASSSWKSATDTQYF
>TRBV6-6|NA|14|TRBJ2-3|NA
TGTGCCAGCATCCAACATTCAGGGACAGATACGCAGTATTTT
CASIQHSGTDTQYF
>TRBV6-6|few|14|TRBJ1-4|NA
TGTGCCAGTCAATCAGGGTCCTTCAATGAAAAACTGTTTTTT
CASQSGSFNEKLFF
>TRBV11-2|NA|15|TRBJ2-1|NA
TGTGCCAGCAGCTTAGATGTATCCACGAGCGGTGAGCAGTTCTTC
CASSLDVSTSGEQFF
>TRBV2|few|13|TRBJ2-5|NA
TGTGCCAGCAGTCAACAGGGAGAAGAGACCCAGTACTTC
CASSQQGEETQYF
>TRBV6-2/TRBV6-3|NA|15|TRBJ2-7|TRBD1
TGTGCCAGCACCTCCGACAGGGGTCCTTTCTACGAGCAGTACTTC
CASTSDRGPFYEQYF
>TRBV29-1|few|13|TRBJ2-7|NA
TGCAGCGTGATCTCCAGGGGTACCTACGAGCAGTACTTC
CSVISRGTYEQYF
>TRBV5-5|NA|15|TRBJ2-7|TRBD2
TGTGCCAGCAGCTCTCGGGGAGGGCCCACCTACGAGCAGTACTTC
CASSSRGGPTYEQYF
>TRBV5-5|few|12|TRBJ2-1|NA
TGTGCCAGCAGCGGTACTGGGGATGAGCAGTTCTTC
CASSGTGDEQFF
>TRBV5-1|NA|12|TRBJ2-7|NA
TGCGCCAGCAGCAGGGGAGAGAGCGAGCAGTACTTC
CASSRGESEQYF
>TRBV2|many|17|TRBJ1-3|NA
TGTGCCAGCAGTGTCCCCAGGGAACTCTCCTCTGGAAACACCATATATTTT
CASSVPRELSSGNTIYF
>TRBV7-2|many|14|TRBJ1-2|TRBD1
TGTGCCAGCAGCGTAATGGGACAGGGGTATGGCTACACCTTC
CASSVMGQGYGYTF
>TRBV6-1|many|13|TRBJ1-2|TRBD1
TGTGCCAGCAGTGTCAGGGGGGCCTATGGCTACACCTTC
CASSVRGAYGYTF
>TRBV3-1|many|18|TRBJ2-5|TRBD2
TGTGCCAGCAGCCAAGATCCCCCGGACGGGGGGATCGGAGAGACCCAGTACTTC
CASSQDPPDGGIGETQYF
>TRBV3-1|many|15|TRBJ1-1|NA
TGTGCCAGCAGCCAATCTACCGGGAGGGGCAAGGAAGCTTTCTTT
CASSQSTGRGKEAFF
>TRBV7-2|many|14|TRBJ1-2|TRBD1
TGTGCCAGCAGCTTAGCCGGGACAGGGTTGGGCTACACCTTC
CASSLAGTGLGYTF
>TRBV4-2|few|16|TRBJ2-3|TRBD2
TGTGCCAGCAGCCAAGTCGGACTAGCGGGCACAGATACGCAGTATTTT
CASSQVGLAGTDTQYF
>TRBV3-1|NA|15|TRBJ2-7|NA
TGTGCCAGCAGCCAAGAAGCAGGGAGCTCCTACGAGCAGTACTTC
CASSQEAGSSYEQYF
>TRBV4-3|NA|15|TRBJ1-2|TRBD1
TGCGCCAGCAGTCTCTCGACAGGGAAAGACTATGGCTACACCTTC
CASSLSTGKDYGYTF
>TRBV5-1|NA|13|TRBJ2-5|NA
TGCGCCAGCAGCCAACATCTTAAAGAGACCCAGTACTTC
CASSQHLKETQYF
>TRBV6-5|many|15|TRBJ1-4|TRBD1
TGTGCCAGCAGTGGACCGGGACAGGGGTATGAAAAACTGTTTTTT
CASSGPGQGYEKLFF
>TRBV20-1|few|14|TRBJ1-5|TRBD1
TGCAGTGTTGGAGACAGGGGGCTTAGTCAGCCCCAGCATTTT
CSVGDRGLSQPQHF
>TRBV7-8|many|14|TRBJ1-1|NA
TGTGCCAGCAGCCCAACCAGGGAAAGGAGGGAAGCTTTCTTT
CASSPTRERREAFF